This is a list of T cell receptor beta chains from one sample in a study of radiotherapy plus CTLA-4 blockade in lung cancer. Method: immunoSEQ multiplex PCR; TCRdb's copy keeps in-frame clones and lacks some. This sample has 80,000 or so clones; approximately 80% occur once, and the top ten carry approximately 0.81%. Sample: peripheral blood, taken from a patient treated with radiotherapy plus ipilimumab. The source is a human donor with non-small cell lung cancer who had stable disease on radiotherapy plus ipilimumab. The CDR3 runs from the conserved cysteine through the conserved F or W. A D gene is named only where the DNA matches it firmly. Clone size is given for some rows only: seen once, a few or many times, or a class if the clone is expanded.

size: NA
V: TRBV7-2
J: TRBJ1-3
D: TRBD1
DNA: TGTGCCAGCAGCTCCTACCGGGACAGGGTTGGAAACACCATATATTTT
CDR3: CASSSYRDRVGNTIYF

size: few
V: TRBV6-1
J: TRBJ1-1
D: NA
DNA: TGTGCCAGCACTGAAAGGGGGAGGGCGAACACTGAAGCTTTCTTT
CDR3: CASTERGRANTEAFF

size: NA
V: TRBV9
J: TRBJ2-5
D: TRBD2
DNA: TGTGCCAGCAGCGTAGACAGCGGGGGTCCCACCGGGGAGACCCAGTACTTC
CDR3: CASSVDSGGPTGETQYF

size: once
V: TRBV7-3
J: TRBJ2-3
D: TRBD2
DNA: TGTGCCAGCAGCTTACTCGGGGGGAGCACAGATACGCAGTATTTT
CDR3: CASSLLGGSTDTQYF

size: once
V: TRBV27
J: TRBJ2-5
D: TRBD1
DNA: TGTGCCAGCGGTGCGGACAGGGGAGAGACCCAGTACTTC
CDR3: CASGADRGETQYF

size: NA
V: TRBV6-5
J: TRBJ2-3
D: NA
DNA: TGTGCCAGTGCTGTTGGGGGGCCAAAGGATACGCAGTATTTT
CDR3: CASAVGGPKDTQYF

size: NA
V: TRBV9
J: TRBJ2-7
D: NA
DNA: TGTGCCAGCAGCGAACCTCGGGGCGGATCCTCCTACGAGCAGTACTTC
CDR3: CASSEPRGGSSYEQYF

size: NA
V: TRBV6-1
J: TRBJ2-5
D: NA
DNA: TGTGCCAGCAGTGAAGGACGGTCCCCCGAGACCCAGTACTTC
CDR3: CASSEGRSPETQYF

size: NA
V: TRBV9
J: TRBJ2-5
D: TRBD1
DNA: TGTGCCAGCAGCGTCGGACAGGAGCCCTTTGAGACCCAGTACTTC
CDR3: CASSVGQEPFETQYF

size: NA
V: TRBV18
J: TRBJ1-6
D: TRBD1
DNA: TGTGCCAGCTCACGTACCGGGACAGGGAATTCACCCCTCCACTTT
CDR3: CASSRTGTGNSPLHF

size: NA
V: TRBV10-1
J: TRBJ2-5
D: NA
DNA: TGCGCCAGCAGTGGTCAGGGTTGGGAGACCCAGTACTTC
CDR3: CASSGQGWETQYF

size: NA
V: TRBV7-2
J: TRBJ1-3
D: NA
DNA: TGTGCCAGCAGCTTAGCGTTGACGGGGCGGGTTCCGGTATATTTT
CDR3: CASSLALTGRVPVYF

size: NA
V: TRBV6-1
J: TRBJ1-1
D: NA
DNA: TGTGCCAGCATAAGATCAGGAGGGCCTGAAGCTTTCTTT
CDR3: CASIRSGGPEAFF

size: NA
V: TRBV5-1
J: TRBJ2-7
D: NA
DNA: TGCGCCAGCAGCTTGAGGGCAGGCCATCCCTACGAGCAGTACTTC
CDR3: CASSLRAGHPYEQYF

size: NA
V: TRBV5-1
J: TRBJ2-1
D: NA
DNA: TGCGCCAGCAGCTTAAACAATGAGCAGTTCTTC
CDR3: CASSLNNEQFF

size: NA
V: TRBV11-2
J: TRBJ1-2
D: TRBD1
DNA: TGTGCCAGCAGCTTAGGGGACGGACAGGGGGCCTACTATGGCTACACCTTC
CDR3: CASSLGDGQGAYYGYTF

size: NA
V: TRBV5-6
J: TRBJ2-7
D: NA
DNA: TGTGCCAGCAGCCCCCGTGGCGGCACGGTAAAGTACGAGCAGTACTTC
CDR3: CASSPRGGTVKYEQYF

size: once
V: TRBV19
J: TRBJ1-2
D: NA
DNA: TGTGCCAGTAGTCGTGTTTCGGACACCGTACGGGCTGGCTACACCTTC
CDR3: CASSRVSDTVRAGYTF

size: NA
V: TRBV2
J: TRBJ1-5
D: NA
DNA: TGTGCCAGCAGTACGGGCCGCGAGGGGAATCAGCCCCAGCATTTT
CDR3: CASSTGREGNQPQHF

size: few
V: TRBV28
J: TRBJ1-5
D: NA
DNA: TGTGCCAGCAATCCCGGAGGAGGGCTTCATTTT
CDR3: CASNPGGGLHF

size: once
V: TRBV28
J: TRBJ1-2
D: NA
DNA: TGTGCCACCTTTGACAGAGGGGCCTATGGCTACACCTTC
CDR3: CATFDRGAYGYTF

size: NA
V: TRBV5-4
J: TRBJ1-2
D: NA
DNA: TGTGCCAGCAGCTCAGGGGCCGGTGGCTACACCTTC
CDR3: CASSSGAGGYTF

size: NA
V: TRBV7-9
J: TRBJ2-5
D: NA
DNA: TGTGCCAGCAGCTTAAACTCAGAGACCCAGTACTTC
CDR3: CASSLNSETQYF

size: NA
V: TRBV7-2
J: TRBJ1-1
D: TRBD1
DNA: TGTGCCAGCAGCTACGACAGGGCGGGGGGCACTGAAGCTTTCTTT
CDR3: CASSYDRAGGTEAFF

size: NA
V: TRBV7-3
J: TRBJ1-3
D: TRBD1
DNA: TGTGCCAGCAGCTTGCGGCCTCCGGGACAGCCTTCTCTGGAAAACACCATATATTTT
CDR3: CASSLRPPGQPSLENTIYF

size: NA
V: TRBV27
J: TRBJ2-7
D: NA
DNA: TGTGCCAGCAGTTTATCGGGTTGGGGGGCCTACGAGCAGTACTTC
CDR3: CASSLSGWGAYEQYF

size: NA
V: TRBV6-1
J: TRBJ2-5
D: NA
DNA: TGTGCCAGCAGTGAAGAAGAAGAGACCCAGTACTTC
CDR3: CASSEEEETQYF

size: NA
V: TRBV5-1
J: TRBJ2-3
D: NA
DNA: TGCGCCAGCAGCGGGGGAAGGCGGGGGCCCTCCCGAGATACGCAGTATTTT
CDR3: CASSGGRRGPSRDTQYF

size: once
V: TRBV18
J: TRBJ1-2
D: NA
DNA: TGTGCCAGCTCCCTCTATCAGGGAACGGACTATGGCTACACCTTC
CDR3: CASSLYQGTDYGYTF